This T cell receptor (beta chain) is from a study of response to subunit inactivated influenza vaccine. Study outcomes and limitations: The authors suggested that every seasonal influenza vaccination recruits few new T cells.

This clonotype was found a few times. What it binds is not known. Via MiXCR, TCRdb re-called the RT-PCR reads, giving one row per CDR3 protein. The data show approximately 290,000 distinct CDR3 sequences, 20% to 25% seen once. Germline V gene lookup returns CDR1 SGHNT and CDR2 YYREEE (reference sequence). The CDR3 is made up of 14 amino acids. With 1 base removed from V and 10 bases from J, the gap between germline ends came to 17 bases. The chain employs TRBV5-4 and TRBJ1-2; D unclear. This clonotype was sampled from a man in his fifties or sixties who received an inactivated influenza vaccine. The specimen was PBMCs from blood, collected around 22 months after vaccination. The CDR3, as DNA: TGTGCCAGCAGCTTGATGGGAGGGCGAAGGTACTACACCTTC. Translated, it gives CASSLMGGRRYYTF.